This T cell receptor beta chain originates from a study of OX40 agonist ivuxolimab in advanced cancers. Study-wide findings and caveats: The CD4+ and CD8+ T cells in the blood had expanded clonally by week 6 at 0.1 to 3.0 mg/kg.

With regard to this clone: What it binds is unknown.

Sequencing was performed with immunoSEQ multiplex PCR; in TCRdb, only in-frame clones are kept and a portion is missing. The sample has 32,000 or so clones; 80% to 90% are singletons. Trimming stripped 2 bases from V and 0 bases from J, with 5 bases between. The germline gives CDR1 SGHTS, CDR2 YDEGEE. CDR3 length: 13 residues. The source material was CD4+ or CD8+ T cells sorted from blood, sampled in a trial of the OX40 agonist ivuxolimab. This clonotype was sampled from an adult with an advanced solid tumor such as melanoma, head and neck, liver or kidney cancer. This chain joins TRBV5-8 and TRBJ1-1; no definite D call. CDR3 residues: CASSFRLNTEAFF. The CDR3 bases are TGTGCCAGCAGCTTTCGGTTGAACACTGAAGCTTTCTTT.